This paragraph reports one T cell receptor (beta chain). Clones were read by immunoSEQ multiplex PCR, and TCRdb kept only the in-frame ones, dropping some. The data hold tens of thousands of clones, with roughly 81% observed a single time. This sample stems from a study of T cells in localized non-small cell lung cancer. V was trimmed by 0 bases and J by 3 bases, leaving 11 bases between them. Germline assignment: CDR1 LNHNV and CDR2 YYDKDF (reference sequence). The CDR3 spans 16 residues. Sequenced here: peripheral blood, sampled before any cancer treatment. The receptor was isolated from a female donor older than 55 with stage I lung adenocarcinoma. The V gene is TRBV15, the J gene TRBJ2-2, with D perhaps matching TRBD1 (6 bases). The CDR3 sequence: CATSRDLGTYTGELFF. The CDR3 bases are TGTGCCACCAGCAGAGATCTGGGGACATACACCGGGGAGCTGTTTTTT.